The 25 T cell receptor beta chains listed next were all sequenced from one sample in a study of control samples from healthy donors and cancer patients. Sequencing was performed with immunoSEQ multiplex PCR; in TCRdb, only in-frame clones are kept and a portion is missing. The sample lists 99,000 or so clones, approximately 82% occurring once. The sample consisted of blood. These receptors came from a man aged 60 to 69 in good health.

This clone came up a few times. The genes are TRBV4-2 and TRBJ2-7; the D gene could be TRBD1 or TRBD2 (5 bases each). This CDR3 is 14 amino acids long. Per germline, CDR1 LGHNA and CDR2 YNFKEQ. Trimming removed 4 bases from V and 6 bases from J, with 16 bases in between. This CDR3 is CASSPRGGFTEQYF. The CDR3 DNA sequence: TGTGCCAGCAGCCCCCGGGGCGGGTTCACCGAGCAGTACTTC.

The V and J genes are TRBV11-2 and TRBJ1-2; D is possibly TRBD1 (6 bases). From germline, CDR1 is SGHAT and CDR2 FQNNGV. The CDR3 length is 15 residues. V was cut by 5 bases and J by 4 bases, with 17 bases left in between. The CDR3 DNA reads as TGTGCCAGCAGCGTTATCAGGGGAAGAGGCTATGGCTACACCTTC. Translating gives CASSVIRGRGYGYTF.

J is TRBJ1-5 and V is TRBV6-6; 7 bases align to TRBD1. The germline V gene has CDR1 MNHNY and CDR2 SVGAGI (reference sequence). V shed 5 bases and J 1 base; nucleotides not matched to a gene: 8. The CDR3 spans 16 residues. The CDR3 spells CASSPPGQQSNQPQHF. Here the CDR3 DNA reads TGTGCCAGCAGTCCCCCGGGACAGCAGAGCAATCAGCCCCAGCATTTT.

This clone was recorded only once. V gene TRBV4-2 combines with J gene TRBJ2-1; perhaps D is TRBD1 or TRBD2 (5 bases each). Germline assignment: CDR1 LGHNA and CDR2 YNFKEQ. CDR3 length equals 18 residues. V dropped 1 base and J dropped 0 bases, with 16 bases sitting between them. The CDR3 reads CASSQVRERSFSYNEQFF. In nucleotides, the CDR3 is TGTGCCAGCAGCCAAGTCAGGGAGCGTAGTTTCTCCTACAATGAGCAGTTCTTC.

Here the CDR3 DNA reads TGTGCCAGCAGCTTAGTTCGGGGTTCCTACGAGCAGTACTTC. Amino acids: CASSLVRGSYEQYF. This sequence joins TRBV11-2 and TRBJ2-7; perhaps TRBD2 as D (5 bases). The CDR3 consists of 14 residues. The V end lost 1 base, the J end lost 1 base, and 8 bases lay between the germline ends. The germline gives CDR1 SGHAT, CDR2 FQNNGV.

This clone was counted once. The V call is TRBV12-2, the J call TRBJ1-3. TRBV12-2 is a pseudogene. This CDR3 is built from 16 residues. CDR3 coding DNA: TGTGCAAGTCGCTTAGCGGCGTTAGGCTCTGGAAACACCATATATTTT. This codes for CASRLAALGSGNTIYF.

V is TRBV6-5 and J is TRBJ1-1, with D unresolved. CDR1 is MNHEY, CDR2 SVGAGI, per germline. The CDR3 is made up of 12 amino acids. V lost 2 bases to trimming and J lost 1 base, with 2 bases between them. CDR3 DNA: TGTGCCAGCAGTTACGAGAACACTGAAGCTTTCTTT. This encodes CASSYENTEAFF.

The V gene is TRBV11-3, the J gene TRBJ2-3, with D hard to call. CDR1 is SGHNT and CDR2 is YENEEA in the germline V gene. V lost 3 bases to trimming and J lost 0 bases, with 1 base between them. CDR3 length: 12 amino acids. The CDR3, as DNA: TGTGCCAGCAGCTTGAGCACAGATACGCAGTATTTT. It specifies CASSLSTDTQYF.

The chain uses TRBV6-6 and TRBJ2-1; 9 bases map to TRBD1. Looked up from germline, CDR1 is MNHNY and CDR2 is SVGAGI (reference sequence). This CDR3 is 16 amino acids long. The V segment lost 6 bases and the J segment 14 bases; nucleotides outside the gene matches: 20. CDR3 nucleotide sequence: TGTGCCAGCAGCAGCCGCCCGGGACAGGGAGTCAACTGGGAGTTCTTC. Translation: CASSSRPGQGVNWEFF.

The chain uses TRBV5-1 and TRBJ1-1; D is unresolved. Germline CDR1 SGHRS, CDR2 YFSETQ. V was trimmed by 4 bases and J by 7 bases, leaving 14 bases between them. The CDR3 has 13 amino acids. CDR3 bases: TGCGCCAGCAGCGGGATACGGGAGGGTGAAGCTTTCTTT. This codes for CASSGIREGEAFF.

The chain has TRBV4-1 and TRBJ1-4; D is perhaps TRBD1 (6 bases). Deletions cut 0 bases from V and 0 bases from J, with 20 bases between. Germline-derived CDR1 and CDR2 are MGHRA and YSYEKL. CDR3 length: 20 amino acids. The CDR3 coding sequence is TGCGCCAGCAGCCAAGATGGCGGGACAAGATATAAAGCAACTAATGAAAAACTGTTTTTT. The encoded protein is CASSQDGGTRYKATNEKLFF.

V and J are TRBV3-1 (or the pseudogene TRBV3-2) and TRBJ1-1, with D maybe TRBD1 (5 bases). The CDR3 runs 13 residues. V lost 5 bases and J lost 3, with 10 bases in between. Germline lookup yields CDR1 LGHDT and CDR2 YNNKEL (reference sequence). This CDR3 is CASSMGGYTEAFF. In nucleotides, the CDR3 is TGTGCCAGCAGCATGGGGGGATACACTGAAGCTTTCTTT.

The chain is built from TRBV4-2 and TRBJ1-4; 8 bases line up with TRBD1. V shed 0 bases and J 7 bases; nucleotides not matched to a gene: 13. CDR3 length equals 18 residues. The germline V gene encodes CDR1 LGHNA and CDR2 YNFKEQ. This CDR3 reads CASSQDQGQAQVGEKLFF. In DNA, the CDR3 is TGTGCCAGCAGCCAAGATCAGGGACAGGCTCAAGTGGGTGAAAAACTGTTTTTT.

This sequence joins TRBV5-1 and TRBJ2-5; TRBD1 agrees at 7 bases. The trim removed 0 bases at V and 2 bases at J, leaving 7 bases unmatched. CDR1 is SGHRS, CDR2 YFSETQ, per germline. This CDR3 region has 16 residues. CDR3 region: CASSLEGTVKQETQYF. The CDR3 DNA reads as TGCGCCAGCAGCTTGGAGGGGACAGTTAAACAAGAGACCCAGTACTTC. Full variable domain (remainder filled in from reference TRBV5-1 and TRBJ2-5): KAGVTQTPRYLIKTRGQQVTLSCSPISGHRSVSWYQQTPGQGLQFLFEYFSETQRNKGNFPGRFSGRQFSNSRSEMNVSTLELGDSALYLCASSLEGTVKQETQYFGPGTRLLVL.

CDR3 region: CSASHARGHNEQFF. Here the CDR3 DNA reads TGCAGTGCTAGTCACGCCAGGGGACACAATGAGCAGTTCTTC. This sequence joins TRBV20-1 and TRBJ2-1, with D tentatively TRBD1 (6 bases). V lost 3 bases, J lost 5 bases, and 14 bases lay in between. The germline V gene encodes CDR1 DFQATT and CDR2 SNEGSKA (reference sequence). CDR3 length: 14 residues.

The chain carries TRBV12-5 and TRBJ1-5; D not resolved. Trimming took 1 base from V and 3 from J, leaving 10 bases between them. The CDR3 is 15 amino acids. CDR1 and CDR2 (germline): LGHNT, FRNRAP. CDR3 loop: CASGLGRVANQPQHF. The DNA for the CDR3 is TGTGCTAGTGGTTTGGGGAGGGTAGCCAATCAGCCCCAGCATTTT.

V usage is TRBV9 and J usage is TRBJ2-3, with TRBD2 matching over 7 bases. The ends lost 2 bases at V and 6 bases at J; junction bases unmatched: 12. Per the germline V gene, CDR1 is SGDLS and CDR2 is YYNGEE. The CDR3 runs to 16 residues. This CDR3 is CASSVLGTGGSDTQYF. CDR3 DNA sequence: TGTGCCAGCAGCGTCCTGGGGACCGGGGGGAGTGATACGCAGTATTTT.

The V and J genes are TRBV10-3 and TRBJ1-5; 8 positions match TRBD1. Per the germline V gene, CDR1 is ENHRY and CDR2 is SYGVKD. The ends lost 3 bases at V and 6 bases at J; junction bases unmatched: 10. This CDR3 has 16 residues. CDR3 DNA sequence: TGTGCCATCAGTGACCTTGACAGGGGAAGCTCTCAGCCCCAGCATTTT. It yields the protein CAISDLDRGSSQPQHF.

The chain uses TRBV2 and TRBJ1-5; 10 nucleotides agree with TRBD1. The CDR3 sequence is 15 residues long. Per germline, CDR1 SNHLY and CDR2 FYNNEI. V was clipped by 6 bases and J by 7 bases; unmatched bases: 9. CDR3 protein: CASRDRTGGRQPQHF. The CDR3 DNA is TGTGCCAGCAGGGATCGGACAGGGGGGAGGCAGCCCCAGCATTTT.

V usage is TRBV5-6 and J usage is TRBJ2-7; 9 bases are a match to TRBD1. The CDR3 is made up of 14 amino acids. Germline CDR1 reads SGHDT; CDR2 reads YYEEEE. Trimming at V came to 0 bases and at J to 6 bases, leaving 4 bases not matched to a gene. The CDR3 DNA follows: TGTGCCAGCAGCTTGGACAGGGGGCTCGGCGAGCAGTACTTC. Translating it yields CASSLDRGLGEQYF.

The genes are TRBV20-1 and TRBJ2-7; tentatively, D is TRBD1 (5 bases). The CDR3 extends over 16 amino acids. Germline loops: CDR1 DFQATT, CDR2 SNEGSKA (reference sequence). Trimming shortened V by 3 bases and J by 0 bases, and 18 bases separated the two germline ends. The CDR3 region is CSASSVQGVSSYEQYF. Here the CDR3 DNA reads TGCAGTGCTAGTTCCGTGCAGGGCGTAAGCTCCTACGAGCAGTACTTC.

This clone was seen only once. This chain uses TRBV10-3 with TRBJ1-1; TRBD1 matches at 8 bases. Germline V gives CDR1 ENHRY, CDR2 SYGVKD. J was trimmed by 0 bases and V by 8 bases; bases with no gene match: 5. The CDR3 contains 14 residues. CDR3 nucleotides: TGTGCCATCGGCCGGGACAGGATGAACACTGAAGCTTTCTTT. This sequence encodes CAIGRDRMNTEAFF.

The chain carries TRBV2 and TRBJ1-1; the match to TRBD1 covers 8 bases. In germline, CDR1 is SNHLY, CDR2 FYNNEI. The CDR3 runs 15 residues. After removal of 4 bases from V and 4 bases from J, the junction contained 8 bases not matched to a gene. DNA of the CDR3: TGTGCCAGCAGTGGGGACTACAGGGGGGTCACTGAAGCTTTCTTT. Translated: CASSGDYRGVTEAFF.

V is TRBV24-1 and J is TRBJ2-5, with 8 nucleotides matching TRBD1. The CDR3 extends over 15 amino acids. V trimming: 6 bases; J trimming: 5 bases; junction bases outside the gene matches: 10. Germline CDR1 and CDR2: KGHDR and SFDVKD. The CDR3 bases are TGTGCCACCAGTTGGGGGACAGGTCTAGGCGAGACCCAGTACTTC. This translates into CATSWGTGLGETQYF.

This sequence joins TRBV10-1 and TRBJ2-7; TRBD1 is a possible D gene (6 bases). Between the trimmed V and J ends, which lost 5 bases and 2 bases, there was a span of 16 bases. Germline values: CDR1 WNHNN, CDR2 SYGVQD (reference sequence). There are 15 residues in the CDR3. CDR3 amino acids: CASSPGTRTPYEQYF. CDR3 sequence (DNA): TGCGCCAGCAGTCCGGGGACAAGAACTCCCTACGAGCAGTACTTC.